This TCR beta chain was obtained from a study of blood T cell repertoires in COVID-19 (dated by TCRdb to about 2020). Broadly, across the study: The collaborator samples originated in the United States, Italy and Spain and spanned the acute and convalescent phases of COVID-19. The prospective study material was composed of cDNA or gDNA derived from T cells, B-cell-depleted T cells, or PBMCs. Deeply sampled blood TCRbeta repertoires from subjects exposed to, actively infected with, or recovered from COVID-19 were included in the dataset. The repertoires were released in a freely available public database intended as a resource for research on the immune response to SARS-CoV-2. The samples were drawn from the first 160 participants of the ongoing ImmuneRACE study and from 950 to 1,500 subjects provided by 6 global collaborators. A de-identified subject ID, COVID-19 status, age in years and sex were almost always included in the sample metadata. Where available, HLA class I and class II types were taken from metadata supplied by the sample provider and were not determined by assay-based typing.

One collaborating source in Seattle enrolled patients while the patients were actively infected and followed the patients over time throughout the course of disease. Collaborating institutions collected whole blood in K2EDTA tubes following their own protocols. For TCRbeta analysis, collaborators shipped samples in one of three forms: frozen whole blood, isolated PBMCs, or DNA extracted from either of those sample types. TCRbeta CDR3 regions were amplified from genomic DNA using the immunoSEQ Assay, a bias-controlled multiplex PCR. The paper's data handling went like this. Nucleated cell counts per sample were estimated from amplification of reference gene primers within the assay. To quantify the absolute abundance of each unique TCRbeta CDR3 rearrangement, sequence reads were collapsed and filtered. Productive Simpson clonality was computed per sample as the square root of Simpson's diversity index over productive rearrangements. In TCRdb, the immuneACCESS table is reduced to in-frame sequences with V and J assigned. These tables do not hold every clone; where another copy was compared, an unresolved V gene accounts for under half, and the others remain unexplained. The DNA gave D and trimming, while V, J and clone size come from that table. The sample table holds about 300,000 clones, of which over 85% were seen once. The ten largest clones take up roughly 1.9% of the sample.

For this clone: Which antigen it targets is not known. Nothing much larger sits one base from this clone, and base qualities are not available.

On the study overall, not on this receptor specifically: How much clinical and demographic metadata was included differed by source and by participant, and the metadata was provided uncurated.

For CDR1 and CDR2, the germline V gene lists LGHNA and YSLEER. Trimming at the junction amounts to 5 bases on V and 5 bases on J, and the germline ends lie 12 bases apart. The CDR3 sequence holds 14 residues, the cysteine and phenylalanine included. Solely the CDR3 DNA is kept, with 42 bases framed from the first base. The chain is assembled from TRBV4-3 and TRBJ1-4, with TRBD1 tentatively as D gene (5 bases match). The sample taken for sequencing was peripheral blood. This TCR came from a woman aged 30 to 39 with COVID-19, enrolled during active disease. The DNA sequence follows: TGCGCCAGCAGCAAACAGGCAGGGAATGAAAAACTGTTTTTT. Protein translation: CASSKQAGNEKLFF.